Following are 27 T cell receptor beta chains from one sample sequenced in a study of blood T cells in healthy people across ages. Using a J-beta primer mix together with a sample-barcoded 5' primer, a second PCR was run for about 6 to 11 cycles. Each CDR3 protein gets one entry after TCRdb re-called the 5' RACE reads with MiXCR. The sample has 850,000 to 1,000,000 distinct CDR3 sequences, 40% to 60% seen once. Sequencing input: blood. These receptors all stem from a man aged 25-45 years in good health.

The rearrangement links TRBV7-2 to TRBJ2-3, with D possibly TRBD1 on 6 matching bases. Deletions cut 1 base from V and 2 bases from J, with 10 bases between. Per germline, CDR1 SGHTA and CDR2 FQGNSA. The CDR3 covers 15 residues. The DNA of the CDR3 is TGTGCCAGCAGCTTAGTACGGGACACCACAGATACGCAGTATTTT. Amino acids: CASSLVRDTTDTQYF.

This clonotype showed up just a few times. The chain has TRBV20-1 and TRBJ2-7; the D gene is possibly TRBD1 (6 bases). Trimming took off 7 bases at V and 3 bases at J, with 13 bases between the two ends. CDR1 is DFQATT, CDR2 SNEGSKA, per germline (reference sequence). The CDR3 spans 12 residues. CDR3 amino acids: CSVTTGIYEQYF. The CDR3 coding sequence is TGCAGTGTCACAACAGGGATCTACGAGCAGTACTTC.

This clonotype has a handful of counts. The V call is TRBV12-3 or TRBV12-4, the J call TRBJ1-2; D possibly corresponds to TRBD1 (5 bases). CDR3 size: 15 residues. Trimming cost V 2 bases and J 4 bases, with 14 bases left between them. CDR3 DNA sequence: TGTGCCAGCAGTTTATCGTGGGAGGGGCTCTATGGCTACACCTTC. Protein sequence: CASSLSWEGLYGYTF.

This clonotype was counted only a few times. The chain links TRBV4-1 to TRBJ2-6, with TRBD1 identical over 7 bases. Germline assignment: CDR1 MGHRA and CDR2 YSYEKL. Trimming took 0 bases from V and 1 from J; bases not matched to a gene: 9. The CDR3 extends over 19 amino acids. CDR3 in amino acids: CASSQEERTGPSGANVLTF. Written as DNA, the CDR3 is TGCGCCAGCAGCCAAGAGGAGAGGACAGGCCCTTCTGGGGCCAACGTCCTGACTTTC.

This CDR3 is CASSLAWERITYEQYF. The CDR3 nucleotides are TGTGCCAGCAGCTTGGCCTGGGAAAGGATTACCTACGAGCAGTACTTC. This rearrangement joins TRBV5-6 to TRBJ2-7, with D unclear. The ends were cut back, 0 bases at V and 2 bases at J, with 15 bases in the middle. CDR1 is SGHDT, CDR2 YYEEEE, per germline. This CDR3 contains 16 residues. Using reference TRBV5-6 and TRBJ2-7 for the parts outside the CDR3, the full variable domain is DAGVTQSPTHLIKTRGQQVTLRCSPKSGHDTVSWYQQALGQGPQFIFQYYEEEERQRGNFPDRFSGHQFPNYSSELNVNALLLGDSALYLCASSLAWERITYEQYFGPGTRLTVT.

This sequence joins TRBV15 and TRBJ1-2; D is possibly TRBD1 (5 bases). Germline V gene data show CDR1 as LNHNV and CDR2 as YYDKDF (reference sequence). The CDR3 covers 14 residues. Trimming stripped 0 bases from V and 5 bases from J, with 10 bases between. The CDR3 is CATSRDTGPYGYTF. CDR3 DNA sequence: TGTGCCACCAGCAGAGATACAGGACCTTATGGCTACACCTTC.

The chain uses TRBV11-2 and TRBJ2-2, with unresolved D. Trimming removed 5 bases at V and 0 bases at J, with 10 bases between. This CDR3 spans 15 amino acids. Germline V gene sequence: CDR1 SGHAT, CDR2 FQNNGV. In DNA form, the CDR3 reads TGTGCCAGCAGCCCCGGTGATACGAACACCGGGGAGCTGTTTTTT. This codes for CASSPGDTNTGELFF.

The V call is TRBV21-1, the J call TRBJ2-1; the table's D call, TRBD2, has no DNA check behind it. TRBV21-1 is shown as a pseudogene. The CDR3 has 17 residues. CDR3 loop: CASSKGRGQKSYNEQFF. The CDR3, as DNA: TGTGCCAGCAGCAAAGGGAGGGGCCAAAAATCCTACAATGAGCAGTTCTTC.

CDR3 in amino acids: CASSLDRGSHYGYTF. In DNA, the CDR3 is TGTGCCAGCTCGCTTGACAGGGGGTCTCACTATGGCTACACCTTC. The chain joins TRBV18 to TRBJ1-2, with 9 bases aligning to TRBD1. Per the germline V gene, CDR1 is KGHSH and CDR2 is LQKENI. The CDR3 runs 15 residues. The V and J ends lost 6 bases and 3 bases, in that order; junction bases with no gene match: 8.

The rearrangement joins TRBV27 to TRBJ2-7; 7 bases match TRBD1. The germline V gene encodes CDR1 MNHEY and CDR2 SMNVEV (reference sequence). Trimming cost V 3 bases and J 3 bases; bases outside gene matches: 5. The CDR3 has 14 amino acids. The CDR3 protein is CASSFPDRVYEQYF. The CDR3 DNA reads as TGTGCCAGCAGTTTCCCCGACAGGGTCTACGAGCAGTACTTC.

In this sample, this clonotype turned up a few times. CDR3: CASSVARGSYEQYF. The DNA of the CDR3 is TGTGCCAGCAGCGTAGCGAGAGGGAGCTACGAGCAGTACTTC. The chain recombines TRBV9 with TRBJ2-7; D perhaps matches TRBD2 (5 bases). Germline V CDR1 and CDR2: SGDLS, YYNGEE. The CDR3 runs to 14 residues. Trimming removed 0 bases from V and 3 bases from J, with 10 bases in between.

The chain has TRBV7-9 and TRBJ2-3; D is perhaps TRBD1 (6 bases). This CDR3 is built from 14 residues. The germline V and J ends were trimmed by 4 bases and 1 base, with 9 bases remaining between them. The germline CDR1 and CDR2 sequences are SEHNR and FQNEAQ (reference sequence). DNA of the CDR3: TGTGCCAGCAGCTACAGGGATGGCACAGATACGCAGTATTTT. It encodes CASSYRDGTDTQYF. The full variable domain, completed using reference TRBV7-9 and TRBJ2-3, is DTGVSQNPRHKITKRGQNVTFRCDPISEHNRLYWYRQTLGQGPEFLTYFQNEAQLEKSRLLSDRFSAERPKGSFSTLEIQRTEQGDSAMYLCASSYRDGTDTQYFGPGTRLTVL.

The rearrangement joins TRBV6-5 to TRBJ1-2, with TRBD1 matching over 7 bases. V lost 5 bases to trimming and J lost 5 bases; unmatched junction nucleotides: 5. Germline V gene sequence: CDR1 MNHEY, CDR2 SVGAGI. The CDR3 has 13 residues. Here the CDR3 reads CASSKDRKYGYTF. The CDR3 DNA sequence: TGTGCCAGCAGTAAGGACAGGAAATATGGCTACACCTTC.

The CDR3 region is CASRPEGQGDYGYTF. In DNA, the CDR3 is TGTGCCAGCAGACCCGAGGGACAGGGAGACTATGGCTACACCTTC. The chain joins TRBV28 to TRBJ1-2; 9 bases agree with TRBD1. The CDR3 extends over 15 amino acids. V was clipped by 6 bases and J by 3 bases; unmatched bases: 8. Germline-derived CDR1 and CDR2 are MDHEN and SYDVKM.

The V gene is TRBV6-1, the J gene TRBJ1-1; D gene uncertain. V lost 2 bases to trimming and J lost 10 bases, with 5 bases between them. Germline CDR1 is MNHNS and CDR2 is SASEGT. The CDR3 totals 10 residues. CDR3 sequence: CASSETIAFF. In nucleotides, the CDR3 is TGTGCCAGCAGTGAAACAATAGCTTTCTTT.

The genes are TRBV25-1 and TRBJ1-2; 9 bases are a match to TRBD1. Germline V CDR1 and CDR2: MGHDK, SYGVNS. This CDR3 has 16 residues. V was pared by 5 bases and J by 7 bases, with 14 bases of the junction left unmatched. The CDR3 DNA sequence: TGTGCCAGCAGTCCCTCCGGACAGGGGCGGATGAGTGGCTACACCTTC. This gives the protein CASSPSGQGRMSGYTF.

This clonotype was seen a single time. In nucleotides, the CDR3 is TGTGCCATCATGACTAGCGGGAGTGGAGATACGCAGTATTTT. Translated, it gives CAIMTSGSGDTQYF. The chain employs TRBV10-3 and TRBJ2-3; 12 bases map to TRBD2. The CDR3 loop spans 14 amino acids. Trimming at V came to 7 bases and at J to 5 bases, leaving 4 bases not matched to a gene. Germline V gives CDR1 ENHRY, CDR2 SYGVKD.

This sequence joins TRBV12-3 or TRBV12-4 and TRBJ1-1, with TRBD1 as a possible D gene (5 bases). There are 14 residues in the CDR3. The V gene lost 3 bases and the J gene lost 8 bases, with 16 bases spanning the gap. The CDR3 sequence: CASSFYSGQGEAFF. DNA for the CDR3: TGTGCCAGCAGTTTTTATTCTGGGCAGGGAGAAGCTTTCTTT.

The chain has TRBV6-4 and TRBJ2-7; a weak D match, TRBD2 (7 bases). Germline CDR1 and CDR2: MRHNA and SNTAGT. This CDR3 is built from 14 residues. V was pared by 3 bases and J by 3 bases, with 12 bases between. CDR3 sequence reads: CASSEAGEGYEQYF. DNA of the CDR3: TGTGCCAGCAGTGAGGCAGGGGAGGGCTACGAGCAGTACTTC.

The CDR3 sequence is CASSSLEGPYEQYF. CDR3 DNA sequence: TGTGCCAGCAGTTCCTTAGAGGGTCCCTACGAGCAGTACTTC. This rearrangement joins TRBV12-3 or TRBV12-4 to TRBJ2-7; a possible D gene is TRBD2 (5 bases). V was pared by 4 bases and J by 2 bases, with 12 bases between. The CDR3 is 14 residues long.

This sequence joins TRBV20-1 and TRBJ1-5; D is unclear. Trimming stripped 5 bases from V and 1 base from J, with 12 bases between. Per germline, CDR1 DFQATT and CDR2 SNEGSKA (reference sequence). CDR3 length equals 14 residues. For the CDR3, the DNA is TGCAGTGCTCCTTGGGCGGGCAGCAATCAGCCCCAGCATTTT. Translated: CSAPWAGSNQPQHF.

This clonotype occurred once. The gene calls are TRBV30 and TRBJ1-1; 7 positions agree with TRBD1. Germline V gives CDR1 GTSNPN, CDR2 SVGIG (reference sequence). The length of the CDR3 is 13 residues. V lost 0 bases to trimming and J lost 4 bases; unmatched junction nucleotides: 2. The CDR3 loop is CAWSVEGATEAFF. CDR3 in DNA: TGTGCCTGGAGTGTAGAGGGGGCCACTGAAGCTTTCTTT.

V gene TRBV5-1 combines with J gene TRBJ2-1; 10 bases map to TRBD1. The J call may be incorrect, as the DNA end agrees better with TRBJ2-7. The CDR3 totals 15 residues. Germline V gene data show CDR1 as SGHRS and CDR2 as YFSETQ. CDR3 bases: TGCGCCAGCAGCGAAGACAGGGGGCGCGCCTACGAGCAGTACTTC. Its translation: CASSEDRGRAYEQYF.

V usage is TRBV7-9 and J usage is TRBJ1-1, with TRBD1 identical over 9 bases. J was trimmed by 0 bases and V by 7 bases; bases with no gene match: 3. Germline CDR1 SEHNR, CDR2 FQNEAQ (reference sequence). The CDR3 runs 14 residues. This chain's CDR3 is CASTWTGVNTEAFF. CDR3 nucleotides: TGTGCCAGCACCTGGACAGGGGTGAACACTGAAGCTTTCTTT.

CDR3 region: CASSFGITRGTQYF. The CDR3 region has the DNA TGTGCCAGCAGTTTTGGGATCACCCGAGGGACGCAGTATTTT. The chain has TRBV12-3 or TRBV12-4 and TRBJ2-3, with D tentatively TRBD2 (5 bases). The CDR3 is 14 residues long. V was shortened by 3 bases and J by 9 bases, with 16 bases between the two germline ends.

The V gene is TRBV28, the J gene TRBJ1-2; 8 nucleotides match TRBD1. Germline assignment: CDR1 MDHEN and CDR2 SYDVKM. V trimming: 7 bases; J trimming: 4 bases; junction bases outside the gene matches: 11. The CDR3 is 15 amino acids. CDR3 coding DNA: TGTGCCAGCACCATCGGCGGAGACAGGGGCTATGGCTACACCTTC. Its protein product is CASTIGGDRGYGYTF.

The rearrangement joins TRBV20-1 to TRBJ2-1; TRBD1 is a possible D gene (6 bases). The end of the DNA is better explained by TRBJ2-7, so the J call may be wrong. Germline CDR1 is DFQATT and CDR2 is SNEGSKA (reference sequence). The length of the CDR3 is 15 residues. The CDR3 nucleotides read TGCAGTGCTGTTAGTCCCGGGACACCACACAATGAGCAGTACTTC. This gives the protein CSAVSPGTPHNEQYF.